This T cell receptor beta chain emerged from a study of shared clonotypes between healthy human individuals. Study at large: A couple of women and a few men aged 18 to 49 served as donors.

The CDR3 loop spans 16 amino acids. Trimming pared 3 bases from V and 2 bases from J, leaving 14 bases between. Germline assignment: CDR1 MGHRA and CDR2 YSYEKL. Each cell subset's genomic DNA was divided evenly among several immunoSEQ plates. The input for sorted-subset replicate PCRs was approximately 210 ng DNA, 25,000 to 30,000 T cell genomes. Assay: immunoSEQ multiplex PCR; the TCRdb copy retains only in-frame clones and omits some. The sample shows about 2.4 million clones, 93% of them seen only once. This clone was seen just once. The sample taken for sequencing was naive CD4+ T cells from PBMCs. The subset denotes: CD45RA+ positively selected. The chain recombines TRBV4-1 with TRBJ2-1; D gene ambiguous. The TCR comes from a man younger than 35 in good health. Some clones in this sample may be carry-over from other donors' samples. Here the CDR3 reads CASSQKSSPTYNEQFF. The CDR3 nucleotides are TGCGCCAGCAGCCAGAAATCGAGTCCCACCTACAATGAGCAGTTCTTC.